This T cell receptor beta chain was identified during a study of blood T cell repertoires in COVID-19. Study context: T cells, B-cell-depleted T cells, or PBMCs provided the cDNA or gDNA that served as material.

In the authors' workflow: It was from reference gene primer amplification that nucleated cell counts were estimated. TCRdb's copy holds only in-frame clones and misses some; the assay was immunoSEQ multiplex PCR. The V and J calls and clone size were taken over from that table, and D and trimming were inferred from the DNA. This repertoire shows 55,000 to 85,000 clones, approximately 84% found once; its top ten account for more than 10%. The receptor's source is a human donor in a cohort sampled during active COVID-19. Sequencing was carried out using peripheral blood.

DNA for the CDR3: TGTGCCAGCAGCCAATGGAGGCGGGGGGGGGCCTCCTACAATGAGCAGTTCTTC. It specifies CASSQWRRGGASYNEQFF. The J gene is TRBJ2-1, the V gene TRBV3-1 (or the pseudogene TRBV3-2), with 9 positions matching TRBD2. Germline V gene data show CDR1 as LGHDT and CDR2 as YNNKEL (reference sequence). CDR3 size: 18 residues. V lost 2 bases, J lost 0 bases, and 8 bases stayed unmatched.